The 27 T cell receptor beta chains below all came from one sample that was sequenced in a study of blood T cell repertoires in COVID-19. Data came from immunoSEQ multiplex PCR; TCRdb stores just in-frame clones and leaves some out. The top ten hold 1% of the sample, which has around 310,000 clones, about 90% seen once. Sequenced: peripheral blood. These receptors all stem from a woman aged 35 to 49 with COVID-19, enrolled during active disease.

The gene calls are TRBV2 and TRBJ2-7, with no clear D. Trimming removed 2 bases at V and 10 bases at J, with 6 bases between. The germline CDR1 and CDR2 sequences are SNHLY and FYNNEI. There are 10 residues in the CDR3. The DNA for the CDR3 is TGTGCCAGCAGTGAAAGGAGCCAGTACTTC. Translated, it gives CASSERSQYF.

The chain employs TRBV12-5 and TRBJ2-7; TRBD1 matches 8 bases. Germline loops: CDR1 LGHNT, CDR2 FRNRAP. The CDR3 is 12 residues long. The V gene end was trimmed by 2 bases and the J gene end by 6 bases; junction bases not matched to a gene: 0. This chain's CDR3 is CASGLTGGEQYF. The CDR3 nucleotides are TGTGCTAGTGGTTTGACAGGGGGCGAGCAGTACTTC.

V usage is TRBV6-2 or TRBV6-3 and J usage is TRBJ2-7, with 9 bases fitting TRBD1. The CDR3 sequence is 15 residues long. Germline CDR1 is MNHEY and CDR2 is SVGEGT. The V gene end was trimmed by 5 bases and the J gene end by 6 bases; junction bases not matched to a gene: 11. CDR3 protein: CASSGRTGEVGEQYF. In DNA, the CDR3 is TGTGCCAGCAGTGGAAGGACAGGGGAAGTCGGCGAGCAGTACTTC.

The V and J genes are TRBV27 and TRBJ1-5; D is undetermined. V lost 5 bases and J lost 0, with 8 bases in between. Germline CDR1 reads MNHEY; CDR2 reads SMNVEV (reference sequence). CDR3 size: 14 residues. The CDR3 sequence: CASSTTHSNQPQHF. The CDR3 DNA sequence: TGTGCCAGCAGTACGACACATAGCAATCAGCCCCAGCATTTT.

V usage is TRBV6-4 and J usage is TRBJ2-1; 10 bases match TRBD2. Germline loops: CDR1 MRHNA, CDR2 SNTAGT. The CDR3 is 15 amino acids. The trim removed 4 bases at V and 8 bases at J, leaving 8 bases unmatched. The CDR3 DNA follows: TGTGCCAGCAGTGTAAGCGGGAGGGCCGTCGATGAGCAGTTCTTC. It specifies CASSVSGRAVDEQFF.

The chain couples TRBV21-1 to TRBJ2-2; the table's TRBD2 call for D was not verified on the DNA. TRBV21-1 is a pseudogene segment. The CDR3 consists of 12 residues. The CDR3 sequence: CASSTGIGELFF. CDR3 nucleotides: TGTGCCAGCAGCACGGGGATCGGGGAGCTGTTTTTT.

The V and J genes are TRBV30 and TRBJ1-6; 9 positions agree with TRBD1. The V and J ends lost 4 bases and 8 bases, in that order; junction bases with no gene match: 6. There are 14 residues in the CDR3. CDR1 GTSNPN and CDR2 SVGIG come from the germline V gene (reference sequence). The CDR3, as DNA: TGTGCCTGGACCCAGGACAGGGGATATTCACCCCTCCACTTT. This sequence encodes CAWTQDRGYSPLHF. The entire variable domain, with the rest obtained from reference TRBV30 and TRBJ1-6, is as follows: SQTIHQWPATLVQPVGSPLSLECTVEGTSNPNLYWYRQAAGRGLQLLFYSVGIGQISSEVPQNLSASRPQDRQFILSSKKLLLSDSGFYLCAWTQDRGYSPLHFGNGTRLTVT.

The chain joins TRBV5-8 to TRBJ1-5, with TRBD1 matching 8 bases. In germline, CDR1 is SGHTS, CDR2 YDEGEE. The CDR3 has 14 residues. The V gene end was trimmed by 4 bases and the J gene end by 9 bases; junction bases not matched to a gene: 9. CDR3 in DNA: TGTGCCAGCAGCACGGGACAGGCTACTAGGCCCCAGCATTTT. Amino acids: CASSTGQATRPQHF.

V is TRBV19 and J is TRBJ2-7; 8 positions agree with TRBD1. The CDR3 has 13 residues. V lost 4 bases to trimming and J lost 4 bases; unmatched junction nucleotides: 3. Germline-derived CDR1 and CDR2 are LNHDA and SQIVND (reference sequence). As DNA, the CDR3 is TGTGCCAGTAGTAGCAGGACAGGGTACGAGCAGTACTTC. Protein: CASSSRTGYEQYF. Supplemented by reference TRBV19 and TRBJ2-7, the full variable domain reads DGGITQSPKYLFRKEGQNVTLSCEQNLNHDAMYWYRQDPGQGLRLIYYSQIVNDFQKGDIAEGYSVSREKKESFPLTVTSAQKNPTAFYLCASSSRTGYEQYFGPGTRLTVT.

The chain links TRBV29-1 to TRBJ1-1, with D tentatively TRBD1 (5 bases). The CDR3 consists of 15 residues. V lost 4 bases to trimming and J lost 1 base, with 16 bases between them. Germline V CDR1 and CDR2: SQVTM, ANQGSEA. The CDR3 nucleotides read TGCAGCGTTGCCCCGGGTTGGGGGGGGAACACTGAAGCTTTCTTT. Translating gives CSVAPGWGGNTEAFF.

The chain couples TRBV5-1 to TRBJ2-2; 7 bases align to TRBD2. The CDR3 spans 14 residues. Germline CDR1 and CDR2: SGHRS and YFSETQ. J was trimmed by 7 bases and V by 2 bases; bases with no gene match: 5. The DNA for the CDR3 is TGCGCCAGCAGCTTAGGCGGGAGCGGCGGGGAGCTGTTTTTT. It codes for CASSLGGSGGELFF.

The genes are TRBV24-1 and TRBJ1-3, with unresolved D. V shed 1 base and J shed 3 bases, with 3 bases lying between them. This CDR3 spans 13 amino acids. Germline-derived CDR1 and CDR2 are KGHDR and SFDVKD. CDR3 coding DNA: TGTGCCACCAGTGATTTCTATGGAAACACCATATATTTT. This sequence encodes CATSDFYGNTIYF.

This clone has just one count. The rearrangement uses TRBV7-2 and TRBJ1-1; TRBD1 matches at 7 bases. Germline V gene sequence: CDR1 SGHTA, CDR2 FQGNSA. The CDR3 is 15 amino acids. Trimming removed 4 bases from V and 6 bases from J; junction bases left unmatched: 11. The CDR3 region has the DNA TGTGCCAGCAGCTCACTAGGACAGGTTAAGGCTGAAGCTTTCTTT. Its protein product is CASSSLGQVKAEAFF.

Only one count was recorded for this clone. The chain joins TRBV14 to TRBJ2-2, with 11 bases matching TRBD1. This CDR3 region has 15 residues. Germline CDR1 SGHDN, CDR2 FVKESK. The ends lost 6 bases at V and 1 base at J; junction bases unmatched: 1. The CDR3 sequence is CASRDRGRNTGELFF. DNA for the CDR3: TGTGCCAGCAGGGACAGGGGGCGGAACACCGGGGAGCTGTTTTTT. The whole variable domain, filled in from reference TRBV14 and TRBJ2-2, reads EAGVTQFPSHSVIEKGQTVTLRCDPISGHDNLYWYRRVMGKEIKFLLHFVKESKQDESGMPNNRFLAERTGGTYSTLKVQPAELEDSGVYFCASRDRGRNTGELFFGEGSRLTVL.

The V call is TRBV6-6, the J call TRBJ1-5; 7 bases are a match to TRBD1. The CDR3 length is 16 residues. CDR1 is MNHNY and CDR2 is SVGAGI in the germline V gene (reference sequence). The junction had 15 bases not matched to a gene; V was cut back by 6 bases and J by 7 bases. This CDR3 reads CASSLYGEGAPQPQHF. The CDR3 bases are TGTGCCAGCAGCTTATATGGCGAGGGGGCCCCCCAGCCCCAGCATTTT.

This clone was counted only a few times. The V gene is TRBV7-6, the J gene TRBJ1-3; a weak D match, TRBD1 (6 bases). CDR1 and CDR2 from the germline V gene are SGHVS and FNYEAQ. The CDR3 loop spans 16 amino acids. V was clipped by 1 base and J by 1 base, with 11 bases between them. CDR3 protein: CASSLVQGNSGNTIYF. The CDR3, as DNA: TGTGCCAGCAGCTTAGTACAGGGTAATTCTGGAAACACCATATATTTT.

Comment on this clone: Other DNA variants within this sample encode the same CDR3. The CDR3 DNA reads as TGTGCCAGCAGTTACCCTGGACTAGCGGGGAACACCGGGGAGCTGTTTTTT. Translation gives CASSYPGLAGNTGELFF. The chain carries TRBV6-2 or TRBV6-3 and TRBJ2-2; 11 nucleotides match TRBD2. Per germline, CDR1 MNHEY and CDR2 SVGEGT. The CDR3 totals 17 residues. Trimming removed 2 bases from V and 1 base from J; junction bases left unmatched: 3.

The rearrangement joins TRBV30 to TRBJ1-2; D remains unclear. This CDR3 spans 11 amino acids. V dropped 0 bases and J dropped 6 bases, with 5 bases sitting between them. Germline V gives CDR1 GTSNPN, CDR2 SVGIG (reference sequence). This CDR3 is CAWSVLDGYTF. As DNA, the CDR3 is TGTGCCTGGAGTGTATTAGATGGCTACACCTTC.

The chain carries TRBV15 and TRBJ1-1; tentative D call: TRBD1 (6 bases). From germline, CDR1 is LNHNV and CDR2 YYDKDF (reference sequence). Trimming removed 3 bases from V and 0 bases from J, with 11 bases in between. The CDR3 is 15 amino acids. The CDR3 is CATSREQGMNTEAFF. The CDR3 nucleotides are TGTGCCACCAGCAGGGAACAGGGCATGAACACTGAAGCTTTCTTT.

V and J are TRBV7-9 and TRBJ2-7, with TRBD2 matching over 13 bases. The CDR3 spans 16 residues. J lost 6 bases, V lost 8 bases, and 13 bases had no gene match. Germline V lookup: CDR1 SEHNR, CDR2 FQNEAQ (reference sequence). CDR3 in DNA: TGTGCCAGCCTTCGGACTAGCGGGAGTGGTTCAGCCGAGCAGTACTTC. As protein: CASLRTSGSGSAEQYF.

The CDR3 protein is CASSYGSRVGDGYTF. CDR3 sequence (DNA): TGTGCCAGCAGTTACGGTTCCAGGGTCGGTGACGGCTACACCTTC. This chain links TRBV6-2 or TRBV6-3 with TRBJ1-2; tentatively, D is TRBD1 (5 bases). In germline, CDR1 is MNHEY, CDR2 SVGEGT. This CDR3 has 15 amino acids. The germline V and J ends were trimmed by 2 bases and 8 bases, with 18 bases remaining between them.

This clone has ten or more counts. The chain links TRBV4-1 to TRBJ1-1; maybe TRBD1 (5 bases). The V gene's germline CDR1 is MGHRA and CDR2 YSYEKL. V shed 1 base and J shed 1 base, with 10 bases lying between them. The CDR3 consists of 15 residues. This CDR3 reads CASSQVGGANTEAFF. CDR3 bases: TGCGCCAGCAGCCAAGTGGGCGGGGCGAACACTGAAGCTTTCTTT.

The chain links TRBV7-3 to TRBJ2-2; 7 bases are a match to TRBD2. The length of the CDR3 is 15 residues. The germline V gene has CDR1 SGHTA and CDR2 FQGTGA. V shed 5 bases, J shed 7 bases, and the junction held 10 bases outside the gene matches. The CDR3 is CASSPGGRTGGELFF. DNA for the CDR3: TGTGCCAGCAGCCCGGGCGGGAGAACGGGCGGGGAGCTGTTTTTT. The complete variable domain, with remaining parts taken from reference TRBV7-3 and TRBJ2-2, reads GAGVSQTPSNKVTEKGKYVELRCDPISGHTALYWYRQSLGQGPEFLIYFQGTGAADDSGLPNDRFFAVRPEGSVSTLKIQRTERGDSAVYLCASSPGGRTGGELFFGEGSRLTVL.

CDR3 DNA sequence: TGTGCCAGCAGCGTAGGGGACTTCTTTGCAGTCTACGAGCAGTACTTC. This encodes CASSVGDFFAVYEQYF. V is TRBV9 and J is TRBJ2-7, with D possibly matching TRBD2 (6 bases). This CDR3 has 16 residues. V dropped 0 bases and J dropped 3 bases, with 16 bases sitting between them. CDR1 is SGDLS, CDR2 YYNGEE, per germline.

The chain uses TRBV28 and TRBJ2-4; TRBD1 matches 7 bases. Germline loops: CDR1 MDHEN, CDR2 SYDVKM. After removal of 5 bases from V and 3 bases from J, the junction contained 10 bases not matched to a gene. CDR3 length equals 16 residues. The DNA for the CDR3 is TGTGCCAGCAGTCTTCGACAGGGTAGGGTCAAAAACATTCAGTACTTC. It specifies CASSLRQGRVKNIQYF.

The V gene is TRBV7-3, the J gene TRBJ1-5, with 7 bases matching TRBD1. The germline gives CDR1 SGHTA, CDR2 FQGTGA. V trimming: 5 bases; J trimming: 5 bases; junction bases outside the gene matches: 3. The length of the CDR3 is 13 residues. DNA of the CDR3: TGTGCCAGCAGCCTAGACAGGGATCAGCCCCAGCATTTT. Encoded protein: CASSLDRDQPQHF.

The chain joins TRBV7-9 to TRBJ2-5; 9 positions agree with TRBD1. Trimming removed 1 base from V and 5 bases from J; junction bases left unmatched: 8. The CDR3 spans 16 residues. Germline V gene lookup returns CDR1 SEHNR and CDR2 FQNEAQ (reference sequence). CDR3 nucleotide sequence: TGTGCCAGCAGCTTAGGGCCGGGACAGGGAAGGGAGACCCAGTACTTC. Its translation is CASSLGPGQGRETQYF.